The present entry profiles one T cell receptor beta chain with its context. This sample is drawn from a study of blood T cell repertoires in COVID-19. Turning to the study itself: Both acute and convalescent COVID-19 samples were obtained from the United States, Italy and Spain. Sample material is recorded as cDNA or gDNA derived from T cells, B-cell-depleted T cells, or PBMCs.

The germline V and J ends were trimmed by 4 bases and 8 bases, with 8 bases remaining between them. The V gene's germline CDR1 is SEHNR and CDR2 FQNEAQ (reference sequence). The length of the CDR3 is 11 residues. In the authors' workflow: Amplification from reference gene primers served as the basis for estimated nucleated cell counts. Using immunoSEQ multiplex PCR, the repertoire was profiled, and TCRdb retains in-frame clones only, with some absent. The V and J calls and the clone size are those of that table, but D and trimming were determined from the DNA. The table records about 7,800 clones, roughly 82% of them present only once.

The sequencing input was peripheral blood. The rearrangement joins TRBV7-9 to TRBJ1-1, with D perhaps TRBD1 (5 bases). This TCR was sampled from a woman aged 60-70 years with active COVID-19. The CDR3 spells CASSWRDEAFF. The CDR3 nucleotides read TGTGCCAGCAGCTGGAGGGACGAAGCTTTCTTT.